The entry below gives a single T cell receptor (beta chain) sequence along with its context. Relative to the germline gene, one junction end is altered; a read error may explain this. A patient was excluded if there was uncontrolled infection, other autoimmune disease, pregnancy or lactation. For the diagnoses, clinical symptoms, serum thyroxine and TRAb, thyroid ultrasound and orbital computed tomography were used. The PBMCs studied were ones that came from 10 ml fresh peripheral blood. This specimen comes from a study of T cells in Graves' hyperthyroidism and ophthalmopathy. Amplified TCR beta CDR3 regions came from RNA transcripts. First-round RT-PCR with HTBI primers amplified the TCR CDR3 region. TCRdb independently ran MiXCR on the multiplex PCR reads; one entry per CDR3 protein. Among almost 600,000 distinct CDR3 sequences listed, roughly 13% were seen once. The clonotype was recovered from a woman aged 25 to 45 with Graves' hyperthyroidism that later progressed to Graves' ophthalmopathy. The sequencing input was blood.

The CDR3 DNA reads TGTGTCAGCAGTTACTCAAGGGAGCAGTTCTTC. Translated, it gives CVSSYSREQFF. The chain combines TRBV6-2 or TRBV6-3 with TRBJ2-1; D gene unclear. CDR1 MNHEY and CDR2 SVGEGT come from the germline V gene. The CDR3 extends over 11 amino acids.